This entry concerns a single T cell receptor beta chain. A universal primer site arose from template switching, and cDNA bore unique molecular identifiers. MiXCR, applied by TCRdb to the 5' RACE reads, yields one record per CDR3 protein. The sample consists of 100,000 to 110,000 distinct CDR3 sequences, 5.9% of them appearing once. This entry is derived from a study of identical twins. The V gene's germline CDR1 is SGHAT and CDR2 FQNNGV. The CDR3 totals 16 residues. Losses at the gene ends were 5 bases for V and 6 bases for J; bases not matched to a gene: 9. The specimen sequenced was memory T cells sorted from blood. This receptor was obtained from a woman in her forties or fifties in good health. This chain joins TRBV11-2 and TRBJ2-1; 11 nucleotides agree with TRBD2. CDR3 region: CASSPVAGGRGNEQFF. As DNA, the CDR3 is TGTGCCAGCAGCCCGGTAGCGGGAGGGCGGGGCAATGAGCAGTTCTTC.